The 32 T cell receptor beta chains below were found in one sample sequenced in a study of early T cells in non-severe SARS-CoV-2 infection. TCRdb analysed the 5' RACE reads with MiXCR anew, one entry per CDR3 protein. The table has around 50,000 distinct CDR3 sequences, approximately 7.6% seen once. Input material: whole blood. The receptors derive from an adult who was a healthcare worker with PCR-confirmed SARS-CoV-2 infection or an uninfected control (not recorded which).

This clonotype was seen ten or more times. CDR3 coding DNA: TGTGCCAGCAGCTTAGTGCGGACGAACACTGAAGCTTTCTTT. This encodes CASSLVRTNTEAFF. The rearrangement joins TRBV7-2 to TRBJ1-1, with no clear D. Trimming cost V 1 base and J 1 base, with 7 bases left between them. This CDR3 region has 14 residues. The germline CDR1 and CDR2 sequences are SGHTA and FQGNSA.

The chain is built from TRBV5-1 and TRBJ2-3; no firm D call. The germline V and J ends were trimmed by 3 bases and 0 bases, with 5 bases remaining between them. Germline V gene data show CDR1 as SGHRS and CDR2 as YFSETQ. This CDR3 is built from 13 residues. CDR3 loop: CASSYDSTDTQYF. CDR3 DNA sequence: TGCGCCAGCAGCTACGACAGCACAGATACGCAGTATTTT.

V and J are TRBV2 and TRBJ2-3, with 8 bases lining up with TRBD1. V was pared by 5 bases and J by 1 base, with 2 bases of the junction left unmatched. This CDR3 has 14 amino acids. The germline V gene has CDR1 SNHLY and CDR2 FYNNEI. The CDR3 region is CASSLTGGTDTQYF. CDR3 in DNA: TGTGCCAGCAGTTTGACAGGGGGCACAGATACGCAGTATTTT.

This clonotype was counted at least ten times. This rearrangement joins TRBV18 to TRBJ1-1; possibly TRBD1 for D (5 bases). With 0 bases removed from V and 4 bases from J, the gap between germline ends came to 9 bases. Germline CDR1 reads KGHSH; CDR2 reads LQKENI. The CDR3 totals 14 residues. The CDR3 bases are TGTGCCAGCTCACCACCGAGCACAGGCACTGAAGCTTTCTTT. Translating it yields CASSPPSTGTEAFF.

This clonotype was found a few times. This rearrangement joins TRBV3-1 to TRBJ2-3; TRBD2 matches 8 bases. Per the germline V gene, CDR1 is LGHDT and CDR2 is YNNKEL (reference sequence). The CDR3 loop spans 16 amino acids. Losses at the gene ends were 4 bases for V and 1 base for J; bases not matched to a gene: 7. The CDR3 bases are TGTGCCAGCAGCCCGTACGCGGGGGGCCGCACAGATACGCAGTATTTT. Amino acid sequence: CASSPYAGGRTDTQYF.

With respect to this clonotype: Given a much more abundant clone one base away, this may be a read error. Given the absence of the conserved phenylalanine or tryptophan at the CDR3 end, a read error is likely. The chain uses TRBV28 and TRBJ2-1; 8 bases line up with TRBD2. Germline V gene data show CDR1 as MDHEN and CDR2 as SYDVKM. The CDR3 extends over 17 amino acids. Trimming at V came to 6 bases and at J to 7 bases, leaving 17 bases not matched to a gene. In DNA, the CDR3 is TGTGCCAGCAGATTAGAGGTTGGCGGGACTAGAGTAAATGAGCAGTTCATC. Translation gives CASRLEVGGTRVNEQFI.

This clonotype was observed a few times. The chain combines TRBV27 with TRBJ2-5; TRBD1 matches 9 bases. The CDR3 totals 17 residues. CDR1 is MNHEY and CDR2 is SMNVEV in the germline V gene (reference sequence). Trimming removed 1 base from V and 6 bases from J; junction bases left unmatched: 12. Here the CDR3 reads CASSLFPPGQGAKTQYF. The CDR3 DNA is TGTGCCAGCAGTTTATTCCCCCCGGGACAGGGCGCAAAGACCCAGTACTTC.

This clonotype came up many times. The rearrangement links TRBV19 to TRBJ1-5, with TRBD1 matching over 7 bases. This CDR3 comprises 17 residues. V lost 6 bases, J lost 3 bases, and 14 bases stayed unmatched. Looked up from germline, CDR1 is LNHDA and CDR2 is SQIVND (reference sequence). The CDR3 DNA reads as TGTGCCAGTAGCCTAACAGGGGCGACAGCCTTCAATCAGCCCCAGCATTTT. Translating gives CASSLTGATAFNQPQHF. Supplemented by reference TRBV19 and TRBJ1-5, the full variable domain reads DGGITQSPKYLFRKEGQNVTLSCEQNLNHDAMYWYRQDPGQGLRLIYYSQIVNDFQKGDIAEGYSVSREKKESFPLTVTSAQKNPTAFYLCASSLTGATAFNQPQHFGDGTRLSIL.

Ten or more counts support this clonotype. CDR3 nucleotides: TGTGCCAGCAGGACATCCGGCTCTGGAAACACCATATATTTT. It is translated as CASRTSGSGNTIYF. The chain joins TRBV12-3 or TRBV12-4 to TRBJ1-3; D gene unclear. The V end lost 6 bases, the J end lost 0 bases, and 9 bases lay between the germline ends. The CDR3 totals 14 residues.

The chain carries TRBV29-1 and TRBJ1-1; TRBD1 might be the D (6 bases). Trimming pared 1 base from V and 0 bases from J, leaving 12 bases between. The germline CDR1 and CDR2 sequences are SQVTM and ANQGSEA. CDR3 length: 15 amino acids. The CDR3 coding sequence is TGCAGCGTTGAAGCTTTCCGGGACATGAACACTGAAGCTTTCTTT. Translating gives CSVEAFRDMNTEAFF.

This clonotype appeared many times. This chain joins TRBV6-5 and TRBJ1-2; D remains unclear. CDR1 is MNHEY and CDR2 is SVGAGI in the germline V gene. The CDR3 consists of 13 residues. Between the trimmed V and J ends, which lost 5 bases and 6 bases, there was a span of 13 bases. As DNA, the CDR3 is TGTGCCAGCAGTCACGGAGATTTCAATGGCTACACCTTC. It yields the protein CASSHGDFNGYTF.

In this sample, this clonotype turned up many times. This chain links TRBV6-6 with TRBJ2-7; 11 bases line up with TRBD2. The CDR3 sequence is 13 residues long. The V gene end was trimmed by 5 bases and the J gene end by 7 bases; junction bases not matched to a gene: 4. Germline V CDR1 and CDR2: MNHNY, SVGAGI (reference sequence). In DNA, the CDR3 is TGTGCCAGCAGTGTAGCGGGGGGGTATGAGCAGTACTTC. Translation gives CASSVAGGYEQYF.

V and J are TRBV30 and TRBJ2-2; a possible D gene is TRBD2 (7 bases). With 1 base removed from V and 5 bases from J, the gap between germline ends came to 11 bases. The germline V gene has CDR1 GTSNPN and CDR2 SVGIG (reference sequence). The CDR3 runs 14 residues. CDR3 DNA sequence: TGTGCCTGGAGTGCGGGGGGCTGGACCGGGGAGCTGTTTTTT. This translates into CAWSAGGWTGELFF.

This clonotype came up a few times. The chain couples TRBV5-4 to TRBJ1-2; TRBD1 agrees at 9 bases. The CDR3 is 15 amino acids. Germline CDR1 and CDR2: SGHNT and YYREEE (reference sequence). V trimming: 3 bases; J trimming: 3 bases; junction bases outside the gene matches: 6. CDR3: CASSSKQGADYGYTF. CDR3 nucleotide sequence: TGTGCCAGCAGCTCGAAACAGGGGGCAGACTATGGCTACACCTTC.

The table lists this clonotype with a few counts. The J gene is TRBJ1-1, the V gene TRBV6-5; D perhaps matches TRBD1 (5 bases). Looked up from germline, CDR1 is MNHEY and CDR2 is SVGAGI. This CDR3 spans 15 amino acids. The ends were cut back, 2 bases at V and 4 bases at J, with 14 bases in the middle. In nucleotides, the CDR3 is TGTGCCAGCAGTTACGTGTCCGCGACAGCCACTGAAGCTTTCTTT. It is translated as CASSYVSATATEAFF.

This clonotype came up many times. The genes are TRBV6-6 and TRBJ1-4; 8 nucleotides line up with TRBD1. V lost 5 bases to trimming and J lost 7 bases; unmatched junction nucleotides: 6. The CDR3 is 14 residues long. Germline CDR1 MNHNY, CDR2 SVGAGI (reference sequence). CDR3 protein: CASSGQTGAEKLFF. CDR3 DNA sequence: TGTGCCAGCAGTGGCCAGACAGGGGCTGAAAAACTGTTTTTT.

This clonotype was observed many times. The rearrangement joins TRBV7-9 to TRBJ2-5; 8 positions match TRBD2. CDR1 and CDR2 (germline): SEHNR, FQNEAQ (reference sequence). V shed 2 bases and J 2 bases; nucleotides not matched to a gene: 4. The CDR3 is 15 residues long. In DNA, the CDR3 is TGTGCCAGCAGCTTATTAGCGGGATATCAAGAGACCCAGTACTTC. This gives the protein CASSLLAGYQETQYF.

Ten or more counts support this clonotype. The rearrangement uses TRBV29-1 and TRBJ2-2; 11 bases map to TRBD1. Germline lookup yields CDR1 SQVTM and CDR2 ANQGSEA. CDR3 length: 14 residues. Germline trimming cut 7 bases from V and 3 bases from J; bases unmatched to any gene: 4. DNA for the CDR3: TGCAGCGCCGGACAGGGGGCCTACACCGGGGAGCTGTTTTTT. Translation gives CSAGQGAYTGELFF.

This clonotype was detected many times. The gene calls are TRBV20-1 and TRBJ2-1; 9 bases are shared with TRBD2. Germline loops: CDR1 DFQATT, CDR2 SNEGSKA (reference sequence). V shed 0 bases, J shed 3 bases, and the junction held 6 bases outside the gene matches. There are 16 residues in the CDR3. The CDR3 reads CSARDRSRGGYNEQFF. The CDR3 DNA sequence: TGCAGTGCTAGAGATCGGTCGCGGGGGGGCTACAATGAGCAGTTCTTC.

This clonotype was seen only a few times. The J gene is TRBJ1-2, the V gene TRBV30, with D possibly being TRBD1 (5 bases). There are 15 residues in the CDR3. V lost 5 bases and J 0 bases, leaving 16 bases between the germline ends. In germline, CDR1 is GTSNPN, CDR2 SVGIG (reference sequence). In DNA, the CDR3 is TGTGCCTGGGGGCCTGGTATGGGACCTAACTATGGCTACACCTTC. Translated: CAWGPGMGPNYGYTF.

About this clonotype: A much larger clone differs by one base, so this may be a read error. This chain connects TRBV4-2 to TRBJ1-4, with TRBD1 matching 7 bases. The germline V gene encodes CDR1 LGHNA and CDR2 YNFKEQ. This CDR3 comprises 15 residues. CDR3 in DNA: TGTGCCAGCAGCCAAGAAGCGCAGGGGGGTGAAAAACCGTTTTTT. It yields the protein CASSQEAQGGEKPFF.

This clonotype was detected many times. The CDR3 loop reads CASSFGFYQPQHF. In nucleotides, the CDR3 is TGTGCCAGCAGTTTTGGGTTTTATCAGCCCCAGCATTTT. The chain combines TRBV6-2 or TRBV6-3 with TRBJ1-5; unclear D gene. CDR1 and CDR2 (germline): MNHEY, SVGEGT. The CDR3 consists of 13 residues. V shed 4 bases and J shed 5 bases, with 9 bases lying between them.

The V call is TRBV2, the J call TRBJ1-6, with 9 bases that match TRBD1. V lost 8 bases, J lost 9 bases, and 5 bases stayed unmatched. This CDR3 has 13 amino acids. Germline V gene sequence: CDR1 SNHLY, CDR2 FYNNEI. CDR3 residues: CASCGQGSSPLHF. Here the CDR3 DNA reads TGTGCCAGCTGCGGACAGGGGTCTTCACCCCTCCACTTT.

In its sample, this clonotype was seen many times. V usage is TRBV20-1 and J usage is TRBJ1-4; 9 bases are a match to TRBD1. This CDR3 spans 14 amino acids. Germline V gives CDR1 DFQATT, CDR2 SNEGSKA (reference sequence). V shed 1 base, J shed 5 bases, and the junction held 2 bases outside the gene matches. Here the CDR3 DNA reads TGCAGTGCTAGAGCCGGGACAGGGAATGAAAAACTGTTTTTT. This sequence encodes CSARAGTGNEKLFF.

In its sample, this clonotype was seen many times. This rearrangement joins TRBV18 to TRBJ2-7; 14 bases agree with TRBD2. The CDR3 is made up of 16 amino acids. The J segment lost 7 bases and the V segment lost 3 bases, leaving 8 bases of the junction unmatched. The germline V gene encodes CDR1 KGHSH and CDR2 LQKENI. The CDR3 region is CASSPTSGLAGGEQYF. The CDR3 DNA reads as TGTGCCAGCTCACCGACTTCTGGACTAGCGGGGGGAGAGCAGTACTTC.

This clonotype was seen ten or more times. The chain joins TRBV2 to TRBJ2-3; unclear D gene. Germline CDR1 reads SNHLY; CDR2 reads FYNNEI. V lost 6 bases to trimming and J lost 4 bases, with 11 bases between them. The CDR3 has 13 residues. The CDR3 DNA reads as TGTGCCAGCAGCCCGGCCCCCTCAGATACGCAGTATTTT. Encoded protein: CASSPAPSDTQYF. The full variable domain, in which reference TRBV2 and TRBJ2-3 provide the parts outside the CDR3, is EPEVTQTPSHQVTQMGQEVILRCVPISNHLYFYWYRQILGQKVEFLVSFYNNEISEKSEIFDDQFSVERPDGSNFTLKIRSTKLEDSAMYFCASSPAPSDTQYFGPGTRLTVL.

By share, this clonotype ranks as medium-sized. The V call is TRBV10-2, the J call TRBJ1-1; 12 nucleotides agree with TRBD1. Per germline, CDR1 WSHSY and CDR2 SAAADI. The junction had 5 bases not matched to a gene; V was cut back by 0 bases and J by 0 bases. The CDR3 has 18 residues. The CDR3 here is CASSESGDRGLVNTEAFF. CDR3 coding DNA: TGCGCCAGCAGTGAGTCAGGGGACAGGGGGCTGGTGAACACTGAAGCTTTCTTT.

This clonotype has at least ten counts. The rearrangement joins TRBV20-1 to TRBJ1-1; 9 nucleotides line up with TRBD1. Germline assignment: CDR1 DFQATT and CDR2 SNEGSKA (reference sequence). V was pared by 1 base and J by 4 bases, with 4 bases of the junction left unmatched. The CDR3 has 14 residues. The CDR3 DNA follows: TGCAGTGCTAGAGCGGGGACAGGGTTCACTGAAGCTTTCTTT. Translation gives CSARAGTGFTEAFF.

At least ten counts were recorded for this clonotype. The genes are TRBV7-9 and TRBJ1-1, with a tentative D call TRBD1 (5 bases). The CDR3 has 15 residues. The V gene lost 1 base and the J gene lost 4 bases, with 13 bases spanning the gap. The V gene's germline CDR1 is SEHNR and CDR2 FQNEAQ (reference sequence). CDR3 protein: CASSLGSGRATEAFF. The CDR3, as DNA: TGTGCCAGCAGCTTAGGATCCGGCAGGGCCACTGAAGCTTTCTTT.

This clonotype was seen many times. The chain combines TRBV12-3 or TRBV12-4 with TRBJ2-7, with TRBD1 as a possible D gene (6 bases). CDR3 size: 14 residues. The V end lost 2 bases, the J end lost 1 base, and 9 bases lay between the germline ends. For the CDR3, the DNA is TGTGCCAGCAGTTTACGCAGGGGTTCCTACGAGCAGTACTTC. Its protein product is CASSLRRGSYEQYF.

This clonotype has only a few counts. This chain uses TRBV12-3 or TRBV12-4 with TRBJ2-6, with D perhaps TRBD2 (5 bases). V lost 2 bases and J 0 bases, leaving 5 bases between the germline ends. This CDR3 is built from 15 residues. The CDR3 DNA follows: TGTGCCAGCAGTTTAAGCGGCTCTGGGGCCAACGTCCTGACTTTC. Protein: CASSLSGSGANVLTF.

This clonotype was found many times. This rearrangement joins TRBV6-6 to TRBJ1-4; unclear D gene. From germline, CDR1 is MNHNY and CDR2 SVGAGI (reference sequence). This CDR3 is built from 15 residues. V shed 2 bases and J shed 8 bases, with 15 bases lying between them. The CDR3 protein is CASSYTGGGSEKLFF. As DNA, the CDR3 is TGTGCCAGCAGTTACACCGGTGGTGGAAGCGAAAAACTGTTTTTT.